One and the same sample provided the 23 T cell receptor beta chains below, sequenced in a study of T cell responses to AZD1222 COVID-19 vaccine. Libraries were prepared by immunoSEQ multiplex PCR; TCRdb keeps only in-frame clonotypes and omits some of them. Of about 130,000 clones in the sample, roughly 90% are singletons; the top ten hold 0.9% to 1.4%. Sequencing was performed on peripheral blood, taken 28 days after the second AZD1222 dose. The source is an adult who received the AZD1222 COVID-19 vaccine.

V is TRBV5-1 and J is TRBJ2-5; D is unclear. This CDR3 contains 17 residues. Germline CDR1 reads SGHRS; CDR2 reads YFSETQ. Deletions cut 1 base from V and 3 bases from J, with 19 bases between. For the CDR3, the DNA is TGCGCCAGCAGCTTGTGCTCGGCGCCTGACTGTGAAGAGACCCAGTACTTC. The encoded protein is CASSLCSAPDCEETQYF.

V usage is TRBV4-3 and J usage is TRBJ1-6; D might be TRBD1 (6 bases). This CDR3 has 16 residues. Germline V gives CDR1 LGHNA, CDR2 YSLEER. With 0 bases removed from V and 7 bases from J, the gap between germline ends came to 13 bases. This CDR3 is CASSQDRGGRNSPLHF. The DNA of the CDR3 is TGCGCCAGCAGCCAAGATCGGGGGGGCAGGAATTCACCCCTCCACTTT.

CDR3 DNA sequence: TGTGCCAGCAGTCGACAGGGCGCTAACTATGGCTACACCTTC. The encoded protein is CASSRQGANYGYTF. The V and J genes are TRBV27 and TRBJ1-2, with 7 bases matching TRBD1. The ends lost 5 bases at V and 0 bases at J; junction bases unmatched: 3. The CDR3 is made up of 14 amino acids. Per germline, CDR1 MNHEY and CDR2 SMNVEV (reference sequence).

Only a few counts were recorded for this clone. This chain connects TRBV19 to TRBJ2-7, with 9 positions matching TRBD1. Trimming removed 4 bases from V and 4 bases from J; junction bases left unmatched: 2. The germline V gene encodes CDR1 LNHDA and CDR2 SQIVND (reference sequence). This CDR3 is built from 13 residues. CDR3 sequence reads: CASSRTGVYEQYF. The DNA for the CDR3 is TGTGCCAGTAGTAGGACAGGGGTATACGAGCAGTACTTC.

V is TRBV14 and J is TRBJ1-2, with D tentatively TRBD1 (6 bases). This CDR3 comprises 14 residues. Trimming took off 2 bases at V and 4 bases at J, with 11 bases between the two ends. Per the germline V gene, CDR1 is SGHDN and CDR2 is FVKESK. The CDR3 is CASSQTRGTYGYTF. The CDR3 DNA sequence: TGTGCCAGCAGCCAAACGAGGGGGACCTATGGCTACACCTTC.

The J gene is TRBJ1-1, the V gene TRBV6-1; D unresolved. V shed 2 bases and J shed 3 bases, with 10 bases lying between them. The V gene's germline CDR1 is MNHNS and CDR2 SASEGT. CDR3 length: 14 amino acids. The CDR3 reads CASSEFWADTEAFF. CDR3 nucleotide sequence: TGTGCCAGCAGTGAATTCTGGGCAGACACTGAAGCTTTCTTT.

This clone has just one count. The rearrangement uses TRBV4-1 and TRBJ2-2; D remains ambiguous. CDR3 size: 15 residues. V lost 0 bases to trimming and J lost 7 bases, with 12 bases between them. CDR1 and CDR2 from the germline V gene are MGHRA and YSYEKL. The CDR3 region has the DNA TGCGCCAGCAGCCAAGAACCGGGTCGAGGCGGGGAGCTGTTTTTT. Protein: CASSQEPGRGGELFF.

The chain employs TRBV7-9 and TRBJ2-5; TRBD1 agrees at 10 bases. CDR3 length: 15 amino acids. V shed 5 bases, J shed 5 bases, and the junction held 8 bases outside the gene matches. In germline, CDR1 is SEHNR, CDR2 FQNEAQ (reference sequence). The CDR3 region has the DNA TGTGCCAGCAGCACCCGGGACAGGGGAACGGAGACCCAGTACTTC. Its translation is CASSTRDRGTETQYF.

The chain combines TRBV2 with TRBJ1-6, with D perhaps TRBD1 (6 bases). Germline CDR1 and CDR2: SNHLY and FYNNEI. The CDR3 is 14 amino acids. Trimming took off 2 bases at V and 6 bases at J, with 8 bases between the two ends. The CDR3 DNA reads as TGTGCCAGCAGTGAAACAGGGACTAATTCACCCCTCCACTTT. Protein: CASSETGTNSPLHF.

V usage is TRBV4-1 and J usage is TRBJ2-4; no reliable D call. Germline-derived CDR1 and CDR2 are MGHRA and YSYEKL. The CDR3 consists of 16 residues. V lost 0 bases and J lost 0, with 9 bases in between. Here the CDR3 reads CASSQDPGLAKNIQYF. Written as DNA, the CDR3 is TGCGCCAGCAGCCAAGATCCGGGCCTAGCCAAAAACATTCAGTACTTC.

The chain couples TRBV18 to TRBJ1-5; 9 bases map to TRBD1. The germline gives CDR1 KGHSH, CDR2 LQKENI. There are 13 residues in the CDR3. The ends lost 4 bases at V and 5 bases at J; junction bases unmatched: 0. The DNA for the CDR3 is TGTGCCAGCTCACGGGACAGGGATCAGCCCCAGCATTTT. Its protein product is CASSRDRDQPQHF.

The chain uses TRBV24-1 and TRBJ1-5, with D uncertain. V lost 3 bases to trimming and J lost 3 bases, with 2 bases between them. The CDR3 totals 12 residues. Germline CDR1 and CDR2: KGHDR and SFDVKD. The CDR3 reads CATSDTNQPQHF. In DNA, the CDR3 is TGTGCCACCAGTGATACCAATCAGCCCCAGCATTTT.

The gene calls are TRBV18 and TRBJ2-3, with 10 bases lining up with TRBD1. The V gene's germline CDR1 is KGHSH and CDR2 LQKENI. V gave up 0 bases and J gave up 3 bases; unmatched junction bases: 3. The CDR3 covers 16 residues. CDR3 DNA: TGTGCCAGCTCACCACCGCGGGGACAGGGGACAGATACGCAGTATTTT. As protein: CASSPPRGQGTDTQYF. The entire variable domain, with the rest obtained from reference TRBV18 and TRBJ2-3, is as follows: NAGVMQNPRHLVRRRGQEARLRCSPMKGHSHVYWYRQLPEEGLKFMVYLQKENIIDESGMPKERFSAEFPKEGPSILRIQQVVRGDSAAYFCASSPPRGQGTDTQYFGPGTRLTVL.

The genes are TRBV7-9 and TRBJ1-2; 9 bases map to TRBD1. Looked up from germline, CDR1 is SEHNR and CDR2 is FQNEAQ (reference sequence). CDR3 size: 15 residues. V shed 5 bases, J shed 4 bases, and the junction held 8 bases outside the gene matches. The CDR3 DNA sequence: TGTGCCAGCAGCCTTAAGGACAGGGGTACCTATGGCTACACCTTC. It is translated as CASSLKDRGTYGYTF.

This chain uses TRBV28 with TRBJ2-7, with 7 bases aligning to TRBD2. Looked up from germline, CDR1 is MDHEN and CDR2 is SYDVKM. V shed 2 bases and J 7 bases; nucleotides not matched to a gene: 11. The CDR3 is made up of 15 amino acids. For the CDR3, the DNA is TGTGCCAGCAGTTTACCCCCCCCGGGAGCGGGGGAGCAGTACTTC. Translated, it gives CASSLPPPGAGEQYF.

The gene calls are TRBV30 and TRBJ2-7, with TRBD2 matching over 12 bases. V trimming: 3 bases; J trimming: 4 bases; junction bases outside the gene matches: 7. CDR1 is GTSNPN and CDR2 is SVGIG in the germline V gene (reference sequence). There are 15 residues in the CDR3. CDR3 region: CAWSPTGTSGYEQYF. CDR3 nucleotide sequence: TGTGCCTGGAGCCCGACCGGGACTAGCGGGTACGAGCAGTACTTC.

This clone was counted between two and nine times. This rearrangement joins TRBV15 to TRBJ1-4; maybe TRBD1 (6 bases). V lost 2 bases and J 8 bases, leaving 18 bases between the germline ends. The CDR3 spans 16 residues. From germline, CDR1 is LNHNV and CDR2 YYDKDF (reference sequence). This CDR3 reads CATSRTRTDVGEKLFF. The CDR3 DNA reads as TGTGCCACCAGCAGAACAAGGACAGATGTAGGCGAAAAACTGTTTTTT. The whole variable domain, filled in from reference TRBV15 and TRBJ1-4, reads DAMVIQNPRYQVTQFGKPVTLSCSQTLNHNVMYWYQQKSSQAPKLLFHYYDKDFNNEADTPDNFQSRRPNTSFCFLDIRSPGLGDTAMYLCATSRTRTDVGEKLFFGSGTQLSVL.

In its sample, this clone was seen a few times. This chain connects TRBV25-1 to TRBJ2-4, with 7 nucleotides matching TRBD1. The length of the CDR3 is 15 residues. J gave up 3 bases and V 2 bases, and 4 bases lay outside the gene matches. The germline gives CDR1 MGHDK, CDR2 SYGVNS. CDR3 in amino acids: CASSEEGADKNIQYF. The CDR3 DNA reads as TGTGCCAGCAGTGAAGAGGGGGCGGACAAAAACATTCAGTACTTC.

V is TRBV5-1 and J is TRBJ1-5; D remains unclear. With 2 bases removed from V and 6 bases from J, the gap between germline ends came to 12 bases. The CDR3 has 14 residues. CDR1 and CDR2 from the germline V gene are SGHRS and YFSETQ. CDR3 in amino acids: CASSFDTSGQPQHF. CDR3 DNA sequence: TGCGCCAGCAGCTTCGACACCTCGGGTCAGCCCCAGCATTTT.

This clone was detected a few times. The rearrangement links TRBV28 to TRBJ1-4, with D tentatively TRBD1 (5 bases). Germline V CDR1 and CDR2: MDHEN, SYDVKM. CDR3 length: 15 residues. V shed 1 base and J shed 2 bases, with 8 bases lying between them. The CDR3 DNA is TGTGCCAGCAGTTTATATGGGGGGACTAATGAAAAACTGTTTTTT. Its translation: CASSLYGGTNEKLFF.

The rearrangement links TRBV18 to TRBJ1-3; 9 positions agree with TRBD1. V trimming: 4 bases; J trimming: 7 bases; junction bases outside the gene matches: 8. The CDR3 runs to 15 residues. CDR1 is KGHSH and CDR2 is LQKENI in the germline V gene. The CDR3 is CASSRPGTGRNTIYF. CDR3 nucleotide sequence: TGTGCCAGCTCACGTCCCGGGACAGGGAGGAACACCATATATTTT.

This clone is a singleton in its sample. The chain recombines TRBV12-3 or TRBV12-4 with TRBJ2-1, with no clear D. This CDR3 comprises 12 residues. V was pared by 8 bases and J by 2 bases, with 7 bases between. The CDR3 DNA sequence: TGTGCCAGCGGAGTTACCTACAATGAGCAGTTCTTC. Protein: CASGVTYNEQFF.

The sample holds a few counts of this clone. This chain links TRBV28 with TRBJ2-1; TRBD1 matches at 10 bases. The junction had 6 bases not matched to a gene; V was cut back by 3 bases and J by 7 bases. Germline CDR1 MDHEN, CDR2 SYDVKM. The CDR3 runs to 15 residues. CDR3 sequence: CASSLGQGMVNEQFF. Here the CDR3 DNA reads TGTGCCAGCAGTTTGGGACAGGGGATGGTGAATGAGCAGTTCTTC.